This record covers a single T cell receptor beta chain. What it binds is unknown. The sample comes from a study of T cell responses to AZD1222 COVID-19 vaccine. Study-level information: Second-dose timings of about 4 or about 12 weeks were pooled.

Germline lookup yields CDR1 SGHDN and CDR2 FVKESK. Trimming stripped 4 bases from V and 4 bases from J, with 10 bases between. The CDR3 is made up of 13 amino acids. Study-wide results and caveats: Repertoire sampling occurred only after the peak T cell response. CD4 TCRs linked to vaccination spanned spike, dominating at 160-218 and 743-854. Among spike-specific TCRs, nearly half reportedly target unmutated variant regions.

Generated by immunoSEQ multiplex PCR, the TCRdb table keeps only in-frame clones and is missing some. The data show 130,000 or so clones, around 92% seen once. This TCR derives from an adult in good health. V and J are TRBV14 and TRBJ1-2; no firm D call. The source was peripheral blood, collected on day 0 of AZD1222 vaccination. This CDR3 reads CASSPHGPYGYTF. CDR3 DNA sequence: TGTGCCAGCAGCCCCCATGGGCCCTATGGCTACACCTTC.